This TCR beta chain was profiled in a study of shared clonotypes between healthy human individuals (dated by TCRdb to 2020 to 2022). About the full investigation: The cohort included a few men and a couple of women between 18 and 49 years of age. For each donor, CD4 naive and CD4 memory were each run on three plates, CD8 naive on two plates, and CD8 memory on one plate. To estimate repertoire size and how much clonotypes are shared between individuals, the study performed deep sequencing of blood TCR repertoires from 4 to 6 healthy adults. Different laboratories and diverse techniques were used to prepare libraries and sequence TCR repertoires, to increase sequencing depth and limit assay-specific biases. Each donor's leukapheresis produced roughly between roughly 0.85 and 9 billion PBMCs.

What the research found in general, with its limitations: Because the study included only a small number of donors, the genetic and exposure-history diversity represented was limited. Only blood was sampled, and tissue TCR repertoires likely differ from those in blood. About 4.5% of naive CD4, around 3.6% of naive CD8, around 2.3% of memory CD4, and 0.4% of memory CD8 clonotypes were shared across several donors. Estimated clonotype richness was generally larger for naive than for memory subsets. Based on pairwise subsampling, the degree of clonotype sharing among donors was expected to be affected by sequencing depth. Clonotypes shared by all four sorted-subset donors showed higher generation probabilities than non-shared clonotypes. Incomplete sequencing was indicated by rarefaction of sorted-subset datasets, despite the large sequencing depth.

CD8 naive samples consisted of CD45RO-negative cells that were positively selected for CCR7, yielding a CD45RA+CCR7+ population without TemRA cells. The donors were healthy, HIV-negative adults who had no recently reported acute infections or vaccinations. All donors were Caucasian adults living in Nashville, Tennessee, USA. Blood was obtained by leukapheresis, after which PBMCs were separated by Ficoll-Histopaque density gradient centrifugation and cryopreserved in liquid nitrogen vapor phase. Analytical flow cytometry was used to check the purity and quantity of each magnetically sorted T cell population. Genomic DNA was isolated from every sorted fraction and measured by UV absorbance on a Nanodrop 2000c. Measured from the cysteine to the phenylalanine, the CDR3 is 14 residues long. Only the CDR3 part of the read is kept: 42 bases, read in frame from the first base. Via the germline V gene, CDR1 is MDHEN and CDR2 SYDVKM. A distance of 11 bases separates the germline ends of V and J, which lose 5 bases and 0 bases respectively.

With regard to this clone: Its antigen remains unidentified. Base qualities are not provided; no much larger clone lies one nucleotide away. Other DNA sequences in this sample translate to the same CDR3.

Using the deep immunoSEQ assay, multiplex PCR amplified TCR CDR3 regions from genomic DNA. Extracted genomic DNA from each cell subset was distributed evenly across all wells of several immunoSEQ 96-well plates, and each plate was treated as a replicate. Each replicate PCR for sorted subsets received around 210 ng genomic DNA, equal to about 30,000 T cell genomes. Purified libraries were measured with a Qubit 3.0 fluorometer, size-checked on a Bioanalyzer 2100, and measured again with the KAPA Library Quantification kit. Every immunoSEQ 96-well plate was sequenced on a dedicated single-read 150-cycle Illumina NextSeq 550 flow cell. Per the original workflow: The immunoSEQ output contained only junctional sequences without quality scores, so filtering could not match that applied to full-length reads. To assign V/J genes and CDR3, sequences were annotated against IMGT germline references using PyIR, a Python wrapper for IgBLAST v1.9. Reads were filtered out if the reads had weak V/J assignments (E-value above 1e-6), no CDR3, stop codons, out-of-frame junctions, or ambiguous translated residues. V3J clonotypes were defined as sequences sharing an identical inferred V gene, J gene, and CDR3 amino acid sequence. Percentage overlap between repertoires was computed as shared unique clonotypes divided by the size of the smaller repertoire. RTK rarefaction, the Chao1 estimator, and Recon v2.1 estimates of unobserved clonotypes were used to assess repertoire richness. Generation probabilities for all TCRbeta clonotypes obtained by the gDNA method from four donors were computed using OLGA. The clones in this table, taken by TCRdb from immuneACCESS, are in-frame only. Not every clone is retained; where verified, under half of the shortfall comes from an unresolved V gene, and the cause of the rest is unknown. For V, J and clone size, that table is used; D and trimming come from the DNA. In all, the sample holds some 2 million clones, and around 96% of those were seen once. The top ten hold about 1.1% of the sample.

The sample comprised naive CD8+ T cells sorted from blood. What this sample's cell subset or site label stands for: CD45RA+CCR7+. The clonotype comes from a man between 18 and 35 years old in good health. The sequence is built from TRBV28 and TRBJ2-7; the D gene is perhaps TRBD1, on 5 matching bases. The DNA reads TGTGCCAGCAGTACTACAGGAGACTCCTACGAGCAGTACTTC. This is translated as CASSTTGDSYEQYF.